These 32 T cell receptor beta chains came from one sample sequenced in a study of control samples from healthy donors and cancer patients. The assay was immunoSEQ multiplex PCR, and TCRdb's table has in-frame clones only and misses some. The sample carries roughly 120,000 clones, under 95% recorded once. The material sequenced was PBMCs. These receptors all stem from a man aged 45-65 years with head and neck cancer.

The rearrangement joins TRBV7-2 to TRBJ1-3; perhaps TRBD1 as D (6 bases). Deletions cut 5 bases from V and 4 bases from J, with 12 bases between. CDR1 is SGHTA and CDR2 is FQGNSA in the germline V gene. The CDR3 covers 14 residues. The CDR3 DNA follows: TGTGCCAGCAGCGCCGGGGGGACAGGAAACACCATATATTTT. Its translation: CASSAGGTGNTIYF. Drawing the rest from reference TRBV7-2 and TRBJ1-3, the complete variable domain is GAGVSQSPSNKVTEKGKDVELRCDPISGHTALYWYRQSLGQGLEFLIYFQGNSAPDKSGLPSDRFSAERTGGSVSTLTIQRTQQEDSAVYLCASSAGGTGNTIYFGEGSWLTVV.

The chain is built from TRBV5-1 and TRBJ2-3; D gene uncertain. The ends were cut back, 0 bases at V and 1 base at J, with 6 bases in the middle. The CDR3 has 14 residues. In germline, CDR1 is SGHRS, CDR2 YFSETQ. CDR3 sequence: CASSLVWGTDTQYF. The CDR3 nucleotides read TGCGCCAGCAGCTTGGTGTGGGGCACAGATACGCAGTATTTT.

V gene TRBV27 combines with J gene TRBJ1-6; 9 nucleotides align to TRBD1. The ends lost 3 bases at V and 14 bases at J; junction bases unmatched: 8. The CDR3 has 14 residues. CDR1 is MNHEY, CDR2 SMNVEV, per germline (reference sequence). Here the CDR3 reads CASSFWTGARTLHF. In DNA form, the CDR3 reads TGTGCCAGCAGTTTTTGGACAGGGGCGAGGACCCTCCACTTT.

The chain couples TRBV6-2 or TRBV6-3 to TRBJ1-6; 10 nucleotides align to TRBD1. The CDR3 length is 16 residues. Trimming took 5 bases from V and 9 from J; bases not matched to a gene: 10. CDR1 and CDR2 (germline): MNHEY, SVGEGT. The DNA for the CDR3 is TGTGCCAGCAGTCACTTACCCGGGACAGGGGCTTCACCCCTCCACTTT. Its translation: CASSHLPGTGASPLHF.

This clone was seen more than once but under ten times. The chain has TRBV19 and TRBJ2-2; the D call may be TRBD1 or TRBD2 (5 bases each). V lost 6 bases and J lost 0, with 11 bases in between. The CDR3 runs 15 residues. Germline V gives CDR1 LNHDA, CDR2 SQIVND (reference sequence). CDR3 loop: CASRWGRTNTGELFF. CDR3 nucleotide sequence: TGTGCCAGTAGATGGGGACGGACGAACACCGGGGAGCTGTTTTTT.

This rearrangement joins TRBV18 to TRBJ1-2; D is uncertain. Germline loops: CDR1 KGHSH, CDR2 LQKENI. The CDR3 sequence is 16 residues long. The V end lost 1 base, the J end lost 4 bases, and 16 bases lay between the germline ends. The CDR3 region has the DNA TGTGCCAGCTCACCACGGTCGGGTTGGGAAATCTATGGCTACACCTTC. Its translation is CASSPRSGWEIYGYTF.

This chain joins TRBV6-5 and TRBJ1-1; 7 bases map to TRBD1. Germline CDR1 reads MNHEY; CDR2 reads SVGAGI. J gave up 5 bases and V 4 bases, and 7 bases lay outside the gene matches. CDR3 length equals 14 residues. Written as DNA, the CDR3 is TGTGCCAGCAGTTGGGGGACAGCGGGGACTGAAGCTTTCTTT. It is translated as CASSWGTAGTEAFF.

This clone was observed once. The chain is built from TRBV5-1 and TRBJ1-2, with 10 bases identical to TRBD1. CDR3 size: 13 residues. The J segment lost 8 bases and the V segment lost 3 bases, leaving 4 bases of the junction unmatched. Germline V lookup: CDR1 SGHRS, CDR2 YFSETQ. CDR3 amino acids: CASSSDRGEGYTF. In nucleotides, the CDR3 is TGCGCCAGCAGCTCGGACAGGGGGGAAGGCTACACCTTC.

The chain employs TRBV5-1 and TRBJ1-5, with 7 bases identical to TRBD1. V lost 4 bases and J lost 5; bases outside the gene matches: 3. Looked up from germline, CDR1 is SGHRS and CDR2 is YFSETQ. The CDR3 has 13 amino acids. CDR3 DNA sequence: TGCGCCAGCAGCCTAACAGGGGATCAGCCCCAGCATTTT. This codes for CASSLTGDQPQHF.

J is TRBJ2-7 and V is TRBV5-5; D gene unclear. Germline CDR1 and CDR2: SGHKS and YYEKEE (reference sequence). The CDR3 length is 12 residues. The germline V and J ends were trimmed by 0 bases and 3 bases, with 4 bases remaining between them. CDR3 amino acids: CASSLVGYEQYF. Here the CDR3 DNA reads TGTGCCAGCAGCTTGGTCGGCTACGAGCAGTACTTC.

This clone was observed a single time. The chain employs TRBV6-5 and TRBJ2-1; TRBD2 might be the D (5 bases). V was clipped by 8 bases and J by 4 bases, with 12 bases between them. Germline V CDR1 and CDR2: MNHEY, SVGAGI. CDR3 length equals 13 residues. CDR3 DNA sequence: TGTGCCAGCGGGAGTGCGAGGTACAATGAGCAGTTCTTC. Its protein product is CASGSARYNEQFF.

There are a few counts of this clone. The chain links TRBV5-4 to TRBJ2-7; TRBD2 matches 9 bases. CDR3 length: 14 amino acids. The V segment lost 4 bases and the J segment 8 bases; nucleotides outside the gene matches: 10. Germline-derived CDR1 and CDR2 are SGHNT and YYREEE (reference sequence). As DNA, the CDR3 is TGTGCCAGCAGCCGAGCGGGGGGCCCCATAAAGCAGTACTTC. Protein: CASSRAGGPIKQYF.

This clone was counted a few times. The chain employs TRBV18 and TRBJ2-1; TRBD1 is a possible D gene (6 bases). V lost 5 bases and J lost 4, with 15 bases in between. Germline assignment: CDR1 KGHSH and CDR2 LQKENI. There are 15 residues in the CDR3. This CDR3 is CASSFRDTDYNEQFF. Here the CDR3 DNA reads TGTGCCAGCTCATTCCGGGACACCGATTACAATGAGCAGTTCTTC.

The rearrangement links TRBV20-1 to TRBJ2-3, with 8 bases that match TRBD2. Unmatched junction bases numbered 7, after V lost 6 bases and J lost 11 bases. Germline CDR1 is DFQATT and CDR2 is SNEGSKA (reference sequence). The CDR3 length is 11 residues. The CDR3 DNA follows: TGCAGTGCCTCCGACCGGGAGGGGCAGTATTTT. As protein: CSASDREGQYF.

This chain uses TRBV18 with TRBJ1-5; TRBD1 is a possible D gene (6 bases). The CDR3 length is 15 residues. Trimming removed 3 bases from V and 4 bases from J, with 13 bases in between. Germline-derived CDR1 and CDR2 are KGHSH and LQKENI. DNA of the CDR3: TGTGCCAGCTCACCCGGCCGGGGGGCAAATCAGCCCCAGCATTTT. Encoded protein: CASSPGRGANQPQHF.

The rearrangement uses TRBV3-1 (or the pseudogene TRBV3-2) and TRBJ2-2; no firm D call. V was trimmed by 3 bases and J by 4 bases, leaving 3 bases between them. Germline values: CDR1 LGHDT, CDR2 YNNKEL (reference sequence). The CDR3 spans 12 residues. The CDR3, as DNA: TGTGCCAGCAGCCAGGTCACCGGGGAGCTGTTTTTT. Translated, it gives CASSQVTGELFF.

This clone showed up just once. This chain links TRBV5-1 with TRBJ1-4; D gene ambiguous. Germline V lookup: CDR1 SGHRS, CDR2 YFSETQ. The CDR3 length is 14 residues. Trimming cost V 5 bases and J 3 bases, with 11 bases left between them. In DNA form, the CDR3 reads TGCGCCAGCAGTTTAGGGAATTCTAATGAAAAACTGTTTTTT. This encodes CASSLGNSNEKLFF. The full variable domain, in which reference TRBV5-1 and TRBJ1-4 provide the parts outside the CDR3, is KAGVTQTPRYLIKTRGQQVTLSCSPISGHRSVSWYQQTPGQGLQFLFEYFSETQRNKGNFPGRFSGRQFSNSRSEMNVSTLELGDSALYLCASSLGNSNEKLFFGSGTQLSVL.

The chain combines TRBV30 with TRBJ1-1; D may be TRBD1 (6 bases). CDR1 and CDR2 from the germline V gene are GTSNPN and SVGIG (reference sequence). V lost 3 bases, J lost 5 bases, and 13 bases lay in between. CDR3 size: 13 residues. In nucleotides, the CDR3 is TGTGCCTGGAGAGAACAGGGATATACTGAAGCTTTCTTT. This translates into CAWREQGYTEAFF. Supplemented by reference TRBV30 and TRBJ1-1, the full variable domain reads SQTIHQWPATLVQPVGSPLSLECTVEGTSNPNLYWYRQAAGRGLQLLFYSVGIGQISSEVPQNLSASRPQDRQFILSSKKLLLSDSGFYLCAWREQGYTEAFFGQGTRLTVV.

This chain uses TRBV19 with TRBJ1-1; no clear D. V was cut by 6 bases and J by 1 base, with 12 bases left in between. The CDR3 runs to 14 residues. In germline, CDR1 is LNHDA, CDR2 SQIVND (reference sequence). The CDR3 nucleotides read TGTGCCAGTAGGACACCGGGCACGAACACTGAAGCTTTCTTT. Protein: CASRTPGTNTEAFF.

J is TRBJ2-7 and V is TRBV27; tentatively, D is TRBD1 or TRBD2 (5 bases each). The CDR3 length is 13 residues. Trimming stripped 3 bases from V and 6 bases from J, with 12 bases between. Germline V lookup: CDR1 MNHEY, CDR2 SMNVEV (reference sequence). Here the CDR3 DNA reads TGTGCCAGCAGTTTGGCGGATGGGGGCGAGCAGTACTTC. This codes for CASSLADGGEQYF.

The chain uses TRBV4-2 and TRBJ1-1; TRBD1 agrees at 7 bases. The germline CDR1 and CDR2 sequences are LGHNA and YNFKEQ. The CDR3 length is 17 residues. V shed 4 bases and J 1 base; nucleotides not matched to a gene: 12. CDR3 coding DNA: TGTGCCAGCAGCCCAGGGGGTTCAGGGGAGACGAACACTGAAGCTTTCTTT. It is translated as CASSPGGSGETNTEAFF.

V and J are TRBV5-1 and TRBJ2-7; D is tentatively TRBD1 or TRBD2 (5 bases each). The V and J ends lost 1 base and 1 base respectively, with 24 bases between them. Per germline, CDR1 SGHRS and CDR2 YFSETQ. This CDR3 comprises 19 residues. The CDR3 coding sequence is TGCGCCAGCAGCTTGAGAGGGGCAGCCGTCAGCGACCGTTCCTACGAGCAGTACTTC. It translates to CASSLRGAAVSDRSYEQYF.

The gene calls are TRBV30 and TRBJ1-2, with D possibly TRBD1 on 5 matching bases. This CDR3 spans 12 amino acids. V was cut by 0 bases and J by 3 bases, with 5 bases left in between. The germline V gene has CDR1 GTSNPN and CDR2 SVGIG (reference sequence). The CDR3 nucleotides read TGTGCCTGGAGTGTGACAGACTATGGCTACACCTTC. As protein: CAWSVTDYGYTF.

In this sample, this clone turned up a few times. J is TRBJ2-1 and V is TRBV19, with D maybe TRBD2 (6 bases). V gave up 8 bases and J gave up 2 bases, with 16 bases separating them. The germline V gene has CDR1 LNHDA and CDR2 SQIVND (reference sequence). The CDR3 length is 15 residues. The CDR3 is CASPFCGETYNEQFF. The CDR3 DNA follows: TGTGCCAGTCCGTTCTGCGGGGAAACCTACAATGAGCAGTTCTTC.

This clone was picked up one time. The chain combines TRBV5-1 with TRBJ2-3; no clear D gene. V lost 6 bases to trimming and J lost 6 bases, with 14 bases between them. The CDR3 covers 13 residues. Germline CDR1 SGHRS, CDR2 YFSETQ. CDR3 sequence: CASTVPSGDTQYF. As DNA, the CDR3 is TGCGCCAGCACCGTTCCCTCTGGGGATACGCAGTATTTT.

The J gene is TRBJ1-5, the V gene TRBV27; possibly TRBD1 for D (5 bases). The CDR3 extends over 14 amino acids. CDR1 and CDR2 (germline): MNHEY, SMNVEV (reference sequence). The V and J ends lost 6 bases and 1 base respectively, with 10 bases between them. The CDR3 region has the DNA TGTGCCAGCAGAGACAGTTTGAGCAATCAGCCCCAGCATTTT. Encoded protein: CASRDSLSNQPQHF.

The rearrangement links TRBV12-3 or TRBV12-4 to TRBJ2-1; D not resolved. Trimming left V 3 bases short and J 5 bases short, with 8 bases between. CDR3 size: 13 residues. CDR3 sequence (DNA): TGTGCCAGCAGTTTTTGGACGCACAATGAGCAGTTCTTC. It codes for CASSFWTHNEQFF.

V and J are TRBV10-3 and TRBJ2-1; 8 positions match TRBD2. The germline CDR1 and CDR2 sequences are ENHRY and SYGVKD. V shed 4 bases and J 10 bases; nucleotides not matched to a gene: 12. The CDR3 spans 15 residues. The CDR3 nucleotides read TGTGCCATCAGTGGTGGGACTAGTGGGGAATACGAGCAGTTCTTC. It yields the protein CAISGGTSGEYEQFF.

The chain links TRBV28 to TRBJ2-5, with TRBD1 identical over 9 bases. The germline V gene encodes CDR1 MDHEN and CDR2 SYDVKM. Trimming at V came to 4 bases and at J to 5 bases, leaving 8 bases not matched to a gene. There are 15 residues in the CDR3. The CDR3 DNA reads as TGTGCCAGCAGTTCCGGACAGGGGAGGCGTGAGACCCAGTACTTC. Protein sequence: CASSSGQGRRETQYF.

The chain joins TRBV19 to TRBJ1-1, with D unresolved. V lost 10 bases and J lost 1, with 16 bases in between. The CDR3 consists of 14 residues. Germline V CDR1 and CDR2: LNHDA, SQIVND (reference sequence). CDR3 loop: CATDSGGWNTEAFF. CDR3 bases: TGTGCCACCGACTCCGGCGGATGGAACACTGAAGCTTTCTTT.

This sequence joins TRBV5-5 and TRBJ1-1; no firm D call. CDR3 length equals 13 residues. Germline CDR1 and CDR2: SGHKS and YYEKEE (reference sequence). V gave up 1 base and J gave up 1 base, with 5 bases separating them. The CDR3 protein is CASSLTGNTEAFF. CDR3 coding DNA: TGTGCCAGCAGCTTGACCGGGAACACTGAAGCTTTCTTT.

V gene TRBV6-5 combines with J gene TRBJ1-2; tentatively, D is TRBD1 (6 bases). Trimming cost V 6 bases and J 4 bases, with 12 bases left between them. The CDR3 has 13 residues. Germline CDR1 and CDR2: MNHEY and SVGAGI. The DNA of the CDR3 is TGTGCCAGCAGCCGGGACACAATCTATGGCTACACCTTC. Translating it yields CASSRDTIYGYTF.